This TCR beta chain was found in a study of T cells in tumors and immune-related adverse events listed by TCRdb under 2021. With respect to this clone: What this receptor recognizes is not known. Base qualities are not recorded, but no much larger clone differs from it by a single base.

Using the immunoSEQ assay, the TCR beta locus was amplified and sequenced, producing bulk TCR Vbeta CDR3 data. In the source study's methods: CDR3s were excluded if they were non-productive, were shorter than 7 amino acids, or did not start with C or end with F/W. Analysis was restricted to specimens with at least 1000 reads, and clonotypes were defined at the amino acid level. To compute clonality, Pielou's evenness was subtracted from 1. Library sizes were equalized by abundance-weighted random subsampling with replacement, repeated 100 times to report 95% confidence intervals. Repertoire overlap was quantified with the Morisita overlap index, and the top 40 clones per specimen were checked for overlap with the irAE. TCRdb re-hosts the immuneACCESS table, in-frame sequences only. Its copies lack some clones; in the studies checked, an unresolved V gene accounts for under half of them, and the cause for the rest is not known. V and J calls plus clone size are reproduced from that table; the DNA served to infer D and trimming. This sample has approximately 11,000 clones in its table, and 80% to 95% of those were observed once. The biggest ten clones account for 1.5% of the sample.

The CDR3 numbers 14 residues from cysteine through phenylalanine. Kept here is only the CDR3 DNA, which spans 42 bases and is read in frame from base 1. The CDR1 and CDR2 encoded by the germline V gene (reference sequence) are MNHEY and SMNVEV. The sample's treatment or condition label, in plain terms: nivolumab (PD-1 blockade) given before sampling. The DNeasy Blood and Tissue Kit was used to extract DNA from formalin-fixed paraffin-embedded specimens. Recombination linked TRBV27 to TRBJ2-5; 10 central nucleotides agree with TRBD2. The DNA end is a closer match to TRBJ2-7, so the J assignment may be wrong. The source was lymph node tissue, collected from a patient treated with anti-PD-1 therapy. This receptor was identified in a female donor with metastatic renal cell carcinoma. The nucleotide sequence reads as follows: TGTGCCAGCAGCCGTCTAGCGGGGGTTTACGAGCAGTACTTC. This codes for CASSRLAGVYEQYF.